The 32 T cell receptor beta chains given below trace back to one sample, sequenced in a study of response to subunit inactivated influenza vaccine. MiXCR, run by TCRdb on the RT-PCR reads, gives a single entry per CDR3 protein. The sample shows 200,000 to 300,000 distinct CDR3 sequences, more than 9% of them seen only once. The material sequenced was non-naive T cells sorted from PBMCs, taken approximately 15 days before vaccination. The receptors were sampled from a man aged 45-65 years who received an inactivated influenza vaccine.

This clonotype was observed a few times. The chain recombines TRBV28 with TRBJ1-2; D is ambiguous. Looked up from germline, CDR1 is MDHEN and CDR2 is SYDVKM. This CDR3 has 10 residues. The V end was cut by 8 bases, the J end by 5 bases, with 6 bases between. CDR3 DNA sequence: TGTGCCAGCTTCCAGTATGGCTACACCTTC. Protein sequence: CASFQYGYTF.

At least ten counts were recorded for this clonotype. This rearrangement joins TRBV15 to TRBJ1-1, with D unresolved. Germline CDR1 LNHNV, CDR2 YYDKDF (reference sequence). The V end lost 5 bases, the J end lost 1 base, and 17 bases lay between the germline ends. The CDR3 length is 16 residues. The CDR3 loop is CATSPRLGLTNTEAFF. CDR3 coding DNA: TGTGCCACCAGCCCTCGTTTAGGACTTACGAACACTGAAGCTTTCTTT.

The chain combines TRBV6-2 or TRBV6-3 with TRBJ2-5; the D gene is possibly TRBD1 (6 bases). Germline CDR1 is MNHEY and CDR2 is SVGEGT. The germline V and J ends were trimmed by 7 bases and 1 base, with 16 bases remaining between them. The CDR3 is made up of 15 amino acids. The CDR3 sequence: CASTPHRVSQETQYF. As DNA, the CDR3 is TGTGCCAGCACCCCTCACAGGGTATCCCAAGAGACCCAGTACTTC.

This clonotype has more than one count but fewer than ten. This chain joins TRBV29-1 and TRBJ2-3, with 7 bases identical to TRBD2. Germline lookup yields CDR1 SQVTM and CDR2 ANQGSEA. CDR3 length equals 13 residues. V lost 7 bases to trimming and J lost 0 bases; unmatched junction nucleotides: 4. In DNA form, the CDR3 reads TGCAGCGGGGGGGGGGTTAGCACAGATACGCAGTATTTT. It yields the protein CSGGGVSTDTQYF.

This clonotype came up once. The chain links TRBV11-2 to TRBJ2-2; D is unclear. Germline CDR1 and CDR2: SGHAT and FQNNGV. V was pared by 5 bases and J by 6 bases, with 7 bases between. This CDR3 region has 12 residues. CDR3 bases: TGTGCCAGCAGCATCCAGTCCGGGGAGCTGTTTTTT. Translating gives CASSIQSGELFF.

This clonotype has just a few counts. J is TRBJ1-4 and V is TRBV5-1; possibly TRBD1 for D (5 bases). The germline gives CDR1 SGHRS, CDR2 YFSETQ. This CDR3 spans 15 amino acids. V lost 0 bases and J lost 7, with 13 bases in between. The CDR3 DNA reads TGCGCCAGCAGCTTGGGGCAGGGCTTAAGTGAAAAACTGTTTTTT. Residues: CASSLGQGLSEKLFF.

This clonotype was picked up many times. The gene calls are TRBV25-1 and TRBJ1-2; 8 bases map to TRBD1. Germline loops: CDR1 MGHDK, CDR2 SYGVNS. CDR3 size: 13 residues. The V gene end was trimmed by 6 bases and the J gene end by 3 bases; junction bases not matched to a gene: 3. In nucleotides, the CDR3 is TGTGCCAGCAGACCGGGACAGGACTATGGCTACACCTTC. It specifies CASRPGQDYGYTF.

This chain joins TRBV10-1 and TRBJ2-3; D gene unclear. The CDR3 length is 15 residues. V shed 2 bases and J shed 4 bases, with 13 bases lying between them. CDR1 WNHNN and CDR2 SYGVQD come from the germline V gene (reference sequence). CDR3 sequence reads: CASSEGPRVADTQYF. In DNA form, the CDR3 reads TGCGCCAGCAGTGAGGGGCCTAGGGTGGCAGATACGCAGTATTTT.

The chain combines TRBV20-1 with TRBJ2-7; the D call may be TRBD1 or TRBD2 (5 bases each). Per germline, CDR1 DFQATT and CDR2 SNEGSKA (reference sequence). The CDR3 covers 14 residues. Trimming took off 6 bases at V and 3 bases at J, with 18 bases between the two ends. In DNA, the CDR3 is TGCAGTGCAATCCCTTCGGGACGTCACTACGAGCAGTACTTC. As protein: CSAIPSGRHYEQYF.

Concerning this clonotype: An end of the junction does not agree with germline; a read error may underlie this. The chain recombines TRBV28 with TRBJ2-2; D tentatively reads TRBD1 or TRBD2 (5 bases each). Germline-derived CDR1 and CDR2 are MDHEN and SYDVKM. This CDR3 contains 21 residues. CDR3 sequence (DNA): TGTGCCAGCAGTTTTTTTCCGTCCCGCAGCCAGGGTCGGGCGAACACCGGGGAGCAGTTTTTT. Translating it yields CASSFFPSRSQGRANTGEQFF.

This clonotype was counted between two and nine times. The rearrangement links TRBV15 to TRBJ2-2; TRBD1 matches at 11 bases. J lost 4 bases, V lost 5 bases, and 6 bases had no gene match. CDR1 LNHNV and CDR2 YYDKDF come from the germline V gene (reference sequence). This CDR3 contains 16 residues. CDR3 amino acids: CATSEWGTGGTGELFF. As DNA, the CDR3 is TGTGCCACCAGCGAGTGGGGGACAGGGGGCACCGGGGAGCTGTTTTTT.

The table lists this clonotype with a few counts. CDR3 bases: TGTGCCACCAGTTCAGGCAATCAGCCCCAGCATTTT. Translating gives CATSSGNQPQHF. This chain connects TRBV24-1 to TRBJ1-5, with D hard to call. The CDR3 runs 12 residues. Trimming removed 6 bases from V and 2 bases from J, with 4 bases in between. Germline V gene data show CDR1 as KGHDR and CDR2 as SFDVKD.

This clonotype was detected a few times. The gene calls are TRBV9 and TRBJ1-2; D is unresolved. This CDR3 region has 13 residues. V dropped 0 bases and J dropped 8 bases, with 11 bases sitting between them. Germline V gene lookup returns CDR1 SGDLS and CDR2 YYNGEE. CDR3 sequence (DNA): TGTGCCAGCAGCGTAGTCCCGTTGAACGGCTACACCTTC. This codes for CASSVVPLNGYTF. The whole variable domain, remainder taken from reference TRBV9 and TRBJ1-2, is DSGVTQTPKHLITATGQRVTLRCSPRSGDLSVYWYQQSLDQGLQFLIQYYNGEERAKGNILERFSAQQFPDLHSELNLSSLELGDSALYFCASSVVPLNGYTFGSGTRLTVV.

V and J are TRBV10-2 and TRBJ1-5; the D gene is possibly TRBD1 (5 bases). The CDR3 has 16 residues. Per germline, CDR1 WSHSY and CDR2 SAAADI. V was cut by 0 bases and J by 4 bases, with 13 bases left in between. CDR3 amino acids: CASSESDWGGNQPQHF. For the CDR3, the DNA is TGCGCCAGCAGTGAGTCGGACTGGGGGGGGAATCAGCCCCAGCATTTT.

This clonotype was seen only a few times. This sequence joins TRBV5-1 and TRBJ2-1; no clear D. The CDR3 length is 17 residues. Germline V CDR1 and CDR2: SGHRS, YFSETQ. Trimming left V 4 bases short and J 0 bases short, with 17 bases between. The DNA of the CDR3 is TGCGCCAGCAGCGAAAATTCCTATTCTAGCTCCTACAATGAGCAGTTCTTC. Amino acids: CASSENSYSSSYNEQFF.

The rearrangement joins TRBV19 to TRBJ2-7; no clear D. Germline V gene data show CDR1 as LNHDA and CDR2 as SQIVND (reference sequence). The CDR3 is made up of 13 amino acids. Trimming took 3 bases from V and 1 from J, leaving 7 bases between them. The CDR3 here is CASSITTSYEQYF. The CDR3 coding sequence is TGTGCCAGTAGTATCACTACTTCCTACGAGCAGTACTTC.

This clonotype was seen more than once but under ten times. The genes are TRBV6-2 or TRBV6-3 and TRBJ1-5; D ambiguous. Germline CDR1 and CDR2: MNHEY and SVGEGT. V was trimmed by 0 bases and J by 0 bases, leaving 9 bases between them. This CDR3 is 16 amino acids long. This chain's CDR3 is CASSYSTTSSNQPQHF. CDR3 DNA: TGTGCCAGCAGTTACTCGACAACATCTAGCAATCAGCCCCAGCATTTT.

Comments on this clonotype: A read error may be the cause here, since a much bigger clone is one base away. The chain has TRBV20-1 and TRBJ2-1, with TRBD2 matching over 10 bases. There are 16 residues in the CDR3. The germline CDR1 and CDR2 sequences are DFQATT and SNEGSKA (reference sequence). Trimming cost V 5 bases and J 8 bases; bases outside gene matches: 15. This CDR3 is CSAVGLAAVSWDEQFF. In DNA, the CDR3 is TGCAGTGCTGTTGGACTAGCGGCAGTCTCTTGGGATGAGCAGTTCTTC.

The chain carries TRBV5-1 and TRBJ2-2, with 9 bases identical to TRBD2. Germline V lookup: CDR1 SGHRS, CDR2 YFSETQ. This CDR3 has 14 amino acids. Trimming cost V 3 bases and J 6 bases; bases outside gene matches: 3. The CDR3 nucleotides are TGCGCCAGCAGCTGGTTAGCGGGGGCCGGGGAGCTGTTTTTT. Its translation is CASSWLAGAGELFF.

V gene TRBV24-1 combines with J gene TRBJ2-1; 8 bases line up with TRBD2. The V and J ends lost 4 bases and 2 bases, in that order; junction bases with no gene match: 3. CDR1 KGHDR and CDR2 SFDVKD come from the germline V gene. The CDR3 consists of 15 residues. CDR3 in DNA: TGTGCCACCAGTGAGTTAGCGGGGACCTACAATGAGCAGTTCTTC. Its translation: CATSELAGTYNEQFF.

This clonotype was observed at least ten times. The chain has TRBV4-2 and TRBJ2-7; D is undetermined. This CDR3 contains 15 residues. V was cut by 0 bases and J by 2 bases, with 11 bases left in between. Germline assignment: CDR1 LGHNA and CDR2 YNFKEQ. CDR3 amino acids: CASSQEVYSTYEQYF. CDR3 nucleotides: TGTGCCAGCAGCCAAGAAGTTTACTCCACCTACGAGCAGTACTTC.

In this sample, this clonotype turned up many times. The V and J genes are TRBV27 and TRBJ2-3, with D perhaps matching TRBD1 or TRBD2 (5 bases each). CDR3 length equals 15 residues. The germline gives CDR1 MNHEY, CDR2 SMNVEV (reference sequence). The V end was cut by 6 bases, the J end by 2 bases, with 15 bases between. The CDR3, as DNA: TGTGCCAGCAGCCCCTCTGGGGGAGTCACAGATACGCAGTATTTT. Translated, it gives CASSPSGGVTDTQYF.

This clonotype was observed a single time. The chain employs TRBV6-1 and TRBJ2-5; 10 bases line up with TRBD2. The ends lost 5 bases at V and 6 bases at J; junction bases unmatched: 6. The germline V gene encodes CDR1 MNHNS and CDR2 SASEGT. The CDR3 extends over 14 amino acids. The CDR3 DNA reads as TGTGCCAGCAGTCTTAGCGGGGGGACACAGACCCAGTACTTC. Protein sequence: CASSLSGGTQTQYF.

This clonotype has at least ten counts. CDR3 sequence (DNA): TGTGCCAGCAGCACCGGCCCATTTAGTGAAGCTTTCTTT. This codes for CASSTGPFSEAFF. The V call is TRBV12-3 or TRBV12-4, the J call TRBJ1-1, with D unresolved. The CDR3 loop spans 13 amino acids. The ends were cut back, 6 bases at V and 7 bases at J, with 15 bases in the middle.

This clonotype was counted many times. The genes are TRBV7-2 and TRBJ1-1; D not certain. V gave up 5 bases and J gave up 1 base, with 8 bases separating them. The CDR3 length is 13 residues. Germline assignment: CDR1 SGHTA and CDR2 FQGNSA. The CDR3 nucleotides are TGTGCCAGCAGCCCGTGGGAGAACACTGAAGCTTTCTTT. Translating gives CASSPWENTEAFF.

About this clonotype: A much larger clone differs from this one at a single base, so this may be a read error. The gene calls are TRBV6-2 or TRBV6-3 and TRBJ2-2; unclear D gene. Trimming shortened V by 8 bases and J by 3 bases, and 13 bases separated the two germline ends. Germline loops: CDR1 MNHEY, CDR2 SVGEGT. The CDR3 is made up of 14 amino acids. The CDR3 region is CASAAIKDTGELFF. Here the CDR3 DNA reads TGTGCCAGCGCAGCAATTAAGGACACCGGGGAGCTGTTTTTT.

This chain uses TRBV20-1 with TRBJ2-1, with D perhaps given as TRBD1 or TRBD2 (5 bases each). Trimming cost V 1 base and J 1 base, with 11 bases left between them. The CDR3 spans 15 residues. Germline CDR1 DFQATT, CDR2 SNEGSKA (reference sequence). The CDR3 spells CSARAEGRSYNEQFF. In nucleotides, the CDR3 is TGCAGTGCTAGAGCAGAGGGGAGATCCTACAATGAGCAGTTCTTC.

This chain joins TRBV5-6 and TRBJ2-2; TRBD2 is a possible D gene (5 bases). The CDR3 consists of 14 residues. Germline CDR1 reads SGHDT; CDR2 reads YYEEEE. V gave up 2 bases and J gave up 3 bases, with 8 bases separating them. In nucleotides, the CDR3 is TGTGCCAGCAGCTTAGTGGACTACACCGGGGAGCTGTTTTTT. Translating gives CASSLVDYTGELFF.

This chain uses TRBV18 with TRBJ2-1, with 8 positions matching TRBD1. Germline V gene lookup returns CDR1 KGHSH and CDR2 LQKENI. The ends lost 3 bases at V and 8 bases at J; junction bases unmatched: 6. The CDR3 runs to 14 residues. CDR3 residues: CASSPRTGRDEQFF. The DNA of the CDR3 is TGTGCCAGCTCACCCAGGACAGGGCGAGATGAGCAGTTCTTC.

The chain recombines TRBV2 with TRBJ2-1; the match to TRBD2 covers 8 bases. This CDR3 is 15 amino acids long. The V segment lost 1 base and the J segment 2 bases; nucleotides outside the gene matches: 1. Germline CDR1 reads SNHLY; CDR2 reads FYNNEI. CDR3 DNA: TGTGCCAGCAGTGAAGAGCGGGGGACCTACAATGAGCAGTTCTTC. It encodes CASSEERGTYNEQFF.

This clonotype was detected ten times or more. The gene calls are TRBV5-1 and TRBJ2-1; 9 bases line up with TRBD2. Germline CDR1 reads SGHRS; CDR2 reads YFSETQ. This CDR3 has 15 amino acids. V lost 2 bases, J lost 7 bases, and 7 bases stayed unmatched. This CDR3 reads CASSFLAGALNEQFF. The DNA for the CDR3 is TGCGCCAGCAGCTTTTTAGCGGGAGCCCTTAATGAGCAGTTCTTC.

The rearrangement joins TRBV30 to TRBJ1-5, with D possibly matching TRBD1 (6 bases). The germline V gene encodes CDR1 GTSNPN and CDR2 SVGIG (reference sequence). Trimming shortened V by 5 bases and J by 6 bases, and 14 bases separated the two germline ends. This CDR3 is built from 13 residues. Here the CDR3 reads CAWGTGYGQPQHF. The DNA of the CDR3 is TGTGCCTGGGGAACAGGGTATGGTCAGCCCCAGCATTTT.